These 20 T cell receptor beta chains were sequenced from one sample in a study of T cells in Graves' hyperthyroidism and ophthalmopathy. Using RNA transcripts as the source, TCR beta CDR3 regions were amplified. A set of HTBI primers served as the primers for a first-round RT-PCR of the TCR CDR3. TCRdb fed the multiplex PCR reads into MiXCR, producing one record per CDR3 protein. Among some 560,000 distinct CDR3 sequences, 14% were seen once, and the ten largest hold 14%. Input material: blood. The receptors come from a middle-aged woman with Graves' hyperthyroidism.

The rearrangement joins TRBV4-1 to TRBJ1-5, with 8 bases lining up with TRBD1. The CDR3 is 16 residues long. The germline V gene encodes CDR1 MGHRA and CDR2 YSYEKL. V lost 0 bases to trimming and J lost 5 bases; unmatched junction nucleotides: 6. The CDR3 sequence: CASSQDGAGGYQPQHF. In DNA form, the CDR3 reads TGCGCCAGCAGCCAAGATGGGGCAGGGGGCTATCAGCCCCAGCATTTT.

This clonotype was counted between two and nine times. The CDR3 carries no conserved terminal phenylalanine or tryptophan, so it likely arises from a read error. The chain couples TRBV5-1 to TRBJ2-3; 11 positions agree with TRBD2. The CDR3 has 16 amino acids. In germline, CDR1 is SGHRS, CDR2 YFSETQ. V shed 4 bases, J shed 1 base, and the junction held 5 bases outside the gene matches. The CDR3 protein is CASSVGLADRTDTQYL. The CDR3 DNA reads TGCGCCAGCAGCGTGGGACTAGCGGACCGCACAGATACGCAGTATCTT.

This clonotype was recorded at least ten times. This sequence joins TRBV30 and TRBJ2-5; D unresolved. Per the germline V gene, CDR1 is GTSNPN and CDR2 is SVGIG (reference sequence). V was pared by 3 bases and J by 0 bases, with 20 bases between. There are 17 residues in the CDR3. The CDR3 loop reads CAWSAHRKDQDQETQYF. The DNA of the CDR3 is TGTGCCTGGAGCGCACATAGAAAGGACCAAGACCAAGAGACCCAGTACTTC.

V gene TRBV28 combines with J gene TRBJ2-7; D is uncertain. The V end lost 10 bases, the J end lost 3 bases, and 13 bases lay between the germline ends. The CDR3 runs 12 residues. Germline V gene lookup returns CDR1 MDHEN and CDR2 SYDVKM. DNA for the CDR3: TGTGCCACACTTTCGACCGGCTACGAGCAGTACTTC. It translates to CATLSTGYEQYF.

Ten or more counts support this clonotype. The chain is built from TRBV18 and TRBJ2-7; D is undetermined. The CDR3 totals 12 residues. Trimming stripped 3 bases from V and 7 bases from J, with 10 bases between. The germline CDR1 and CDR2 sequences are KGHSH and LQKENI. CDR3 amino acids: CASSPPLREQYF. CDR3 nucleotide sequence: TGTGCCAGCTCACCTCCCCTAAGGGAGCAGTACTTC. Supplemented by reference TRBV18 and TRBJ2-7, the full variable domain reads NAGVMQNPRHLVRRRGQEARLRCSPMKGHSHVYWYRQLPEEGLKFMVYLQKENIIDESGMPKERFSAEFPKEGPSILRIQQVVRGDSAAYFCASSPPLREQYFGPGTRLTVT.

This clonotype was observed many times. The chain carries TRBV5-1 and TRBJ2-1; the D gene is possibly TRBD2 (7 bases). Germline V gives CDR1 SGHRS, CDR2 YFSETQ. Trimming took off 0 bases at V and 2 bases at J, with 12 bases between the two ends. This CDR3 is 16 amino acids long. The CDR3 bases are TGCGCCAGCAGCTTGGTTGGGGGGGCTGCCTACAATGAGCAGTTCTTC. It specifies CASSLVGGAAYNEQFF. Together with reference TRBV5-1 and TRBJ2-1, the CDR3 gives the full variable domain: KAGVTQTPRYLIKTRGQQVTLSCSPISGHRSVSWYQQTPGQGLQFLFEYFSETQRNKGNFPGRFSGRQFSNSRSEMNVSTLELGDSALYLCASSLVGGAAYNEQFFGPGTRLTVL.

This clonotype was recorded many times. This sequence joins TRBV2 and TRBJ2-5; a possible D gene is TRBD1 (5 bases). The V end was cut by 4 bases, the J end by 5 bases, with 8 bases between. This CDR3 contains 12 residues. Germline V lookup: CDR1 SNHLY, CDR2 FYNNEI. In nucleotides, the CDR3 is TGTGCCAGCAGTGTCGACAGTGAGACCCAGTACTTC. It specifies CASSVDSETQYF. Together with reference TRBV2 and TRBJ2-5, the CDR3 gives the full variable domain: EPEVTQTPSHQVTQMGQEVILRCVPISNHLYFYWYRQILGQKVEFLVSFYNNEISEKSEIFDDQFSVERPDGSNFTLKIRSTKLEDSAMYFCASSVDSETQYFGPGTRLLVL.

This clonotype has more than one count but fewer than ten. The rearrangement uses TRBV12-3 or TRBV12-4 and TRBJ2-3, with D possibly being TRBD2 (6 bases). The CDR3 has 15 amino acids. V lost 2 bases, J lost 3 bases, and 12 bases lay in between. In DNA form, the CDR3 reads TGTGCCAGCAGTTTAATAGCGGAGGGTACAGATACGCAGTATTTT. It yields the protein CASSLIAEGTDTQYF.

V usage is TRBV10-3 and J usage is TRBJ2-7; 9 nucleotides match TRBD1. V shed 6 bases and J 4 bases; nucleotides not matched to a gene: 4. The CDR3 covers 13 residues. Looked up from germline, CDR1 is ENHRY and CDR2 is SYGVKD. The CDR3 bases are TGTGCCATCAGCGGGGACAGGGAGTACGAGCAGTACTTC. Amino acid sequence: CAISGDREYEQYF.

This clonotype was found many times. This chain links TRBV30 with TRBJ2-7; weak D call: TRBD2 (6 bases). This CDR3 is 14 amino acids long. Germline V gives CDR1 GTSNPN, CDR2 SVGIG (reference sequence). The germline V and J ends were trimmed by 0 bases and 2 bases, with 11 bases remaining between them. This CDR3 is CAWSVGGVAYEQYF. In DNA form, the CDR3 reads TGTGCCTGGAGTGTAGGAGGGGTGGCCTACGAGCAGTACTTC.

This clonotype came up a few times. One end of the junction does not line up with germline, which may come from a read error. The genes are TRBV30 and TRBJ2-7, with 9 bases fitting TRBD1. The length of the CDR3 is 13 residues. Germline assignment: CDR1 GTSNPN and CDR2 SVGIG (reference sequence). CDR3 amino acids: CAWGGQGSHEQYF. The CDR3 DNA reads TGTGCCTGGGGGGGACAGGGCTCCCACGAGCAGTACTTC.

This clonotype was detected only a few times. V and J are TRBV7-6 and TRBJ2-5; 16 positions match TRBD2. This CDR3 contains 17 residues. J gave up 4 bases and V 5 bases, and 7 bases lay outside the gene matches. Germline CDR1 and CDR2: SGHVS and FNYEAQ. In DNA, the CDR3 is TGTGCCAGCAGCCTGGGACTAGCGGGAGGGCCCTCAGAGACCCAGTACTTC. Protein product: CASSLGLAGGPSETQYF.

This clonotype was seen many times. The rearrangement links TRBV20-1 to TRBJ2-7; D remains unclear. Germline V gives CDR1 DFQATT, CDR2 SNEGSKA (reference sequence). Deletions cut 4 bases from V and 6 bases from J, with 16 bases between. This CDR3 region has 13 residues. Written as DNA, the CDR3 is TGCAGTGCTAACAAAGCTGTATGGTCCGAGCAGTACTTC. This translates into CSANKAVWSEQYF.

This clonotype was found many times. In DNA form, the CDR3 reads TGTGCCACCAGTGATAAACCGGGACAGGGGGCTTTATCCTACAATGAGCAGTTCTTC. Translation gives CATSDKPGQGALSYNEQFF. The chain joins TRBV24-1 to TRBJ2-1; 12 bases fit TRBD1. The germline V gene encodes CDR1 KGHDR and CDR2 SFDVKD. Germline trimming cut 3 bases from V and 1 base from J; bases unmatched to any gene: 9. This CDR3 region has 19 residues.

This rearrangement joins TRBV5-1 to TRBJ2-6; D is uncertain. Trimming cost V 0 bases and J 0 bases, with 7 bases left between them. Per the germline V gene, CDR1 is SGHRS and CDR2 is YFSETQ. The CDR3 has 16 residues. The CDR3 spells CASSLATVSGANVLTF. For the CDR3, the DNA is TGCGCCAGCAGCTTGGCCACAGTCTCTGGGGCCAACGTCCTGACTTTC.

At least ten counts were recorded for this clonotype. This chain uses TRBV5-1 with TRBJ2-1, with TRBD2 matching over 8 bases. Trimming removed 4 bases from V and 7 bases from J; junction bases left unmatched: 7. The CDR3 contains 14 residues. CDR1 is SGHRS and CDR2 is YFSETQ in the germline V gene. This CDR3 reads CASSVGLAGNEQFF. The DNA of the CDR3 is TGCGCCAGCAGCGTGGGGCTAGCGGGTAATGAGCAGTTCTTC.

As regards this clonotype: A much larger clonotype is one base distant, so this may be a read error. The CDR3 DNA follows: TGCGCCAGCAGCTTGCCCGGGGACAATGGGCAGTTCTTC. As protein: CASSLPGDNGQFF. This chain uses TRBV5-1 with TRBJ2-1; maybe TRBD1 (6 bases). The CDR3 sequence is 13 residues long. CDR1 SGHRS and CDR2 YFSETQ come from the germline V gene. Variable domain in full (rest from reference TRBV5-1 and TRBJ2-1): KAGVTQTPRYLIKTRGQQVTLSCSPISGHRSVSWYQQTPGQGLQFLFEYFSETQRNKGNFPGRFSGRQFSNSRSEMNVSTLELGDSALYLCASSLPGDNGQFFGPGTRLTVL.

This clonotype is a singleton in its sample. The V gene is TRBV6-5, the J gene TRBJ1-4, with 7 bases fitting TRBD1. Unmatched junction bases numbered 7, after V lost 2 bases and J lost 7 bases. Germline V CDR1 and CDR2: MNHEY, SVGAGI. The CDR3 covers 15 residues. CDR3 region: CASSYKRGRGEKLFF. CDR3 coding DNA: TGTGCCAGCAGTTACAAGAGGGGGCGCGGTGAAAAACTGTTTTTT.

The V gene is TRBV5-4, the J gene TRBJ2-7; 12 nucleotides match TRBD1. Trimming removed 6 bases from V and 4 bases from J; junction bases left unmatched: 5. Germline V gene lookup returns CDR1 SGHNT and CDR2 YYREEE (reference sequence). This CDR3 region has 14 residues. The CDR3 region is CASNGTGGYYEQYF. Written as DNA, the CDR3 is TGTGCCAGCAACGGGACAGGGGGCTATTACGAGCAGTACTTC.

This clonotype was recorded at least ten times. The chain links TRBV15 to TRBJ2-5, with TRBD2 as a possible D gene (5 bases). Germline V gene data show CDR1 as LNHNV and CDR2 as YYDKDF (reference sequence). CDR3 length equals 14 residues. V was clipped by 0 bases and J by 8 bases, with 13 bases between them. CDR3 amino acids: CATSRDSTEGTQYF. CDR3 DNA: TGTGCCACCAGCAGAGATTCCACTGAGGGAACCCAGTACTTC.